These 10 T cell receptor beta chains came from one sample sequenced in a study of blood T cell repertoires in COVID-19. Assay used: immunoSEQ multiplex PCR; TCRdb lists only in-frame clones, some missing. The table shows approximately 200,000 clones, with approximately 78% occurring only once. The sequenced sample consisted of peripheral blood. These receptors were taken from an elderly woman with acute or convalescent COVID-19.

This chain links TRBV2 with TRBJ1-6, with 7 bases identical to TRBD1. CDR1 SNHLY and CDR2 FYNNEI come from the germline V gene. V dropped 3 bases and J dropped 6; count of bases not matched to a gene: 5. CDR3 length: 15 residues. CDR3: CASSERQGANSPLHF. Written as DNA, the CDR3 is TGTGCCAGCAGTGAGAGACAGGGCGCTAATTCACCCCTCCACTTT. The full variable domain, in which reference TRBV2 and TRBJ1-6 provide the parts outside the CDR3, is EPEVTQTPSHQVTQMGQEVILRCVPISNHLYFYWYRQILGQKVEFLVSFYNNEISEKSEIFDDQFSVERPDGSNFTLKIRSTKLEDSAMYFCASSERQGANSPLHFGNGTRLTVT.

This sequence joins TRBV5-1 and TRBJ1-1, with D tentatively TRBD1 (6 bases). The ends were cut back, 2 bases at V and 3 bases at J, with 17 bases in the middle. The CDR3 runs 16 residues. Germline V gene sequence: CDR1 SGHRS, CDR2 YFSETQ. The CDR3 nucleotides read TGCGCCAGCAGCTTAGACACACAGGGCGCGGACACTGAAGCTTTCTTT. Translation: CASSLDTQGADTEAFF.

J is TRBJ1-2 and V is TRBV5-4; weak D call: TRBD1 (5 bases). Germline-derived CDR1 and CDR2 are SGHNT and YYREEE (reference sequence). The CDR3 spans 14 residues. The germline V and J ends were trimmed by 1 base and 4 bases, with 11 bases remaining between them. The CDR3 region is CASSLSGFVYGYTF. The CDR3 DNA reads TGTGCCAGCAGCTTGTCAGGGTTTGTCTATGGCTACACCTTC.

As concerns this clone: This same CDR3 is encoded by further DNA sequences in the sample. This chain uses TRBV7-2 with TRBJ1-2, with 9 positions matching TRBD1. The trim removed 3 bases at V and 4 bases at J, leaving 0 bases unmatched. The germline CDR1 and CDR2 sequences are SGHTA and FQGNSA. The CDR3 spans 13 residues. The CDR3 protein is CASSLTGGYGYTF. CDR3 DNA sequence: TGTGCCAGCAGCTTGACAGGGGGCTATGGCTACACCTTC.

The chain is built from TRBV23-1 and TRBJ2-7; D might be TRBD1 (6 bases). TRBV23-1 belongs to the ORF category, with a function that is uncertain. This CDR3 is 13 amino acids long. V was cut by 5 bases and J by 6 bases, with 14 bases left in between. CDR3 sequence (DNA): TGCGCCAGCAGTTTAACAGGGAACTGCGAGCAGTACTTC. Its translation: CASSLTGNCEQYF.

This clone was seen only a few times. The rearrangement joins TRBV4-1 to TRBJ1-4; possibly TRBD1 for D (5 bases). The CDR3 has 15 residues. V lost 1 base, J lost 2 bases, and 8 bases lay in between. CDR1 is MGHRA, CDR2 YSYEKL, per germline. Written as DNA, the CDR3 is TGCGCCAGCAGCCAAGTGGGGGGGACTAATGAAAAACTGTTTTTT. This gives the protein CASSQVGGTNEKLFF.

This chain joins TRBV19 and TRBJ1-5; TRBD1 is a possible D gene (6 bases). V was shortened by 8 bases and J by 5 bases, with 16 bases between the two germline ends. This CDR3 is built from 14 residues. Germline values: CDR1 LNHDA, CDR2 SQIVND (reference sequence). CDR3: CASDTSWGHQPQHF. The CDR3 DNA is TGTGCCAGTGATACATCGTGGGGGCATCAGCCCCAGCATTTT.

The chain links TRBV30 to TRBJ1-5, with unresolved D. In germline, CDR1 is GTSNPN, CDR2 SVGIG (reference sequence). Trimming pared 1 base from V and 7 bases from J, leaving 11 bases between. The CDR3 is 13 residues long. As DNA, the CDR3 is TGTGCCTGGAGTGAGGAGGGAGAGCAGCCCCAGCATTTT. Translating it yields CAWSEEGEQPQHF. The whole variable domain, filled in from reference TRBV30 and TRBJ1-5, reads SQTIHQWPATLVQPVGSPLSLECTVEGTSNPNLYWYRQAAGRGLQLLFYSVGIGQISSEVPQNLSASRPQDRQFILSSKKLLLSDSGFYLCAWSEEGEQPQHFGDGTRLSIL.

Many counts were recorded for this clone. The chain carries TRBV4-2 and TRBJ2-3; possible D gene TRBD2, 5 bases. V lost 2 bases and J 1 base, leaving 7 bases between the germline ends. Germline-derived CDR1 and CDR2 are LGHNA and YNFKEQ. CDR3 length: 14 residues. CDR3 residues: CASSQNGGTDTQYF. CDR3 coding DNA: TGTGCCAGCAGCCAAAACGGGGGCACAGATACGCAGTATTTT.

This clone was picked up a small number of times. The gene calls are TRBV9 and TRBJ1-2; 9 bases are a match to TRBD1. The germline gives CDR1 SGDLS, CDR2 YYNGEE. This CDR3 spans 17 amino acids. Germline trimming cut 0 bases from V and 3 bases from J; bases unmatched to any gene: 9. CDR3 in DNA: TGTGCCAGCAGCGTAGGCCTTACAGGGGGCGTCGACTATGGCTACACCTTC. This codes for CASSVGLTGGVDYGYTF.